This T cell receptor beta chain was captured in a study of control samples from healthy donors and cancer patients. Method: immunoSEQ multiplex PCR; TCRdb's copy keeps in-frame clones and lacks some. This table has 150,000 or so clones, over 85% appearing once. Germline V CDR1 and CDR2: MGHRA, YSYEKL. CDR3 length equals 16 residues. V lost 0 bases and J 4 bases, leaving 13 bases between the germline ends. This sequence was found in a man in his forties or fifties in good health. V usage is TRBV4-1 and J usage is TRBJ1-3, with D possibly being TRBD1 (5 bases). The source material was blood. CDR3: CASSQDPRVEGNTIYF. Written as DNA, the CDR3 is TGCGCCAGCAGCCAAGATCCCAGGGTAGAGGGAAACACCATATATTTT.